The T cell receptor beta chain under discussion was sequenced for a study of cytomegalovirus exposure and HLA in healthy donors. Overall study context: Prior work identified 95 million to 120 million unique TCR beta sequences in 150 million to 200 million T cells.

CDR3 length: 18 amino acids. The V gene's germline CDR1 is LGHNA and CDR2 YSLEER. The V segment lost 5 bases and the J segment 2 bases; nucleotides outside the gene matches: 13. PCR involved 60 Vbeta and 13 Jbeta primers. TCRdb's copy holds only in-frame clones and misses some; the assay was immunoSEQ multiplex PCR. The sample records approximately 210,000 clones, about 80% being singletons. This clonotype was sampled from a woman between 40 and 50 years old in good health and CMV-seronegative. The J gene is TRBJ2-2, the V gene TRBV4-3; the match to TRBD1 covers 8 bases. What was sequenced was PBMCs. CDR3 bases: TGCGCCAGCAGCTCATCTCCACAGGGGGGAGGAAACACCGGGGAGCTGTTTTTT. Protein: CASSSSPQGGGNTGELFF.